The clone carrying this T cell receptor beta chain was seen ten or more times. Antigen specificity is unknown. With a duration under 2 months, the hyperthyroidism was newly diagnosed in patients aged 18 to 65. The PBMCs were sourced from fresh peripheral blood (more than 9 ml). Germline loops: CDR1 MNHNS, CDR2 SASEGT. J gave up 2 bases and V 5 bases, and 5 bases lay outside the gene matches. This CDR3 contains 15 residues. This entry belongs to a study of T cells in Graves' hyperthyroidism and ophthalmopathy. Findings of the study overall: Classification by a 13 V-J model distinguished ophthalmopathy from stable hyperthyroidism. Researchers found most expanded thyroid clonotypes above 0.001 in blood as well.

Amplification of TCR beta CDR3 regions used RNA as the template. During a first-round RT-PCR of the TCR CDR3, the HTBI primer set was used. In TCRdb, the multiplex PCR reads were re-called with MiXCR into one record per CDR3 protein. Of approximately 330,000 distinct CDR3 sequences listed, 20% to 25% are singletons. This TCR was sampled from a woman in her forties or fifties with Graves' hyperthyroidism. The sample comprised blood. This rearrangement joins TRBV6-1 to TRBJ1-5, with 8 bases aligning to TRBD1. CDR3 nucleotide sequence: TGTGCCAGCAGTAGGGACAGGTCGGGCAATCAGCCCCAGCATTTT. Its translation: CASSRDRSGNQPQHF.